Listed below are T cell receptor beta chains from one sample, sequenced in a study of response to subunit inactivated influenza vaccine. In TCRdb, the RT-PCR reads were re-called with MiXCR into one record per CDR3 protein. The table has 150,000 to 200,000 distinct CDR3 sequences, approximately 12% seen once; the top ten hold about 40%. Sequencing was performed on CD8+ T cells sorted from PBMCs, taken around 25 months after vaccination. All receptors derive from a man aged 45 to 70 who received an inactivated influenza vaccine. CDR3s include the opening cysteine and the closing phenylalanine or tryptophan. D genes are given only for firm matches. Some rows mark clone size as missing; the rest say once, few, many or name a class of expanded clone.

clone size,V gene,J gene,D gene,CDR3 DNA,CDR3 protein
-,TRBV2,TRBJ2-5,-,TGTGCCAGCAGCGAATGGCCACGAATCCAAGAGACCCAGTACTTC,CASSEWPRIQETQYF
many,TRBV6-2/TRBV6-3,TRBJ1-6,-,TGTGCCAGCAGCCCCTGGAATTCACCCCTCCACTTT,CASSPWNSPLHF
many,TRBV12-3/TRBV12-4,TRBJ2-5,TRBD1,TGTGCCAGCAGTTCACCGGGACAGCAAGAGACCCAGTACTTC,CASSSPGQQETQYF
-,TRBV10-3,TRBJ2-1,TRBD2,TGTGCCATCAGTGCTTCTAGCGGGAGCGGGGATGAGCAGTTCTTC,CAISASSGSGDEQFF
-,TRBV4-3,TRBJ2-1,TRBD2,TGCGCCAGCAGCCAAAGCGGGGGGGACTACAATGAGCAGTTCTTC,CASSQSGGDYNEQFF
-,TRBV5-1,TRBJ2-2,-,TGCGCCAGCAGCTTGGTGCACTTGAACACCGGGGAGCTGTTTTTT,CASSLVHLNTGELFF
many,TRBV7-2,TRBJ1-2,-,TGTGCCAGCAGCTCCGCATTGAACTATGGCTACACCTTC,CASSSALNYGYTF
-,TRBV29-1,TRBJ2-1,-,TGCAGCGTTGTCCCCTGGGGGGAACGGGCCCTCAGCTCCTACAATGAGCAGTTCTTC,CSVVPWGERALSSYNEQFF
few,TRBV7-6,TRBJ1-1,-,TGTGCCAGCAGCCCTCGTACCCACTTGAACACTGAAGCTTTCTTT,CASSPRTHLNTEAFF
few,TRBV7-9,TRBJ1-2,-,TGTGCCAGCAGCTTAGCAAGGGATGGCTACACCTTC,CASSLARDGYTF
many,TRBV7-2,TRBJ1-2,-,TGTGCCAGCACCACTCAGCGGAGGGGCCTCGCCTATGGCTACACCTTC,CASTTQRRGLAYGYTF
-,TRBV12-3/TRBV12-4,TRBJ2-1,-,TGTGCCAGCAGTACGGGACTCAACAATGAGCAGTTCTTC,CASSTGLNNEQFF
few,TRBV20-1,TRBJ2-3,TRBD2,TGCAGTGCCTGGGAATTGACTAGCCCCGAGTCAGATACGCAGTATTTT,CSAWELTSPESDTQYF
few,TRBV20-1,TRBJ1-5,-,TGCAGTGCACGAAACAGGGATATGCAGCCCCAGCATTTT,CSARNRDMQPQHF
-,TRBV7-2,TRBJ2-7,TRBD2,TGTGCCAGCAGCTTAGCGGCTAGCGGGGGGGCTAACTACGAGCAGTACTTC,CASSLAASGGANYEQYF
few,TRBV10-3,TRBJ1-1,-,TGTGCCATCAGGACTTTGACGGGGAACACTGAAGCTTTCTTT,CAIRTLTGNTEAFF
-,TRBV14,TRBJ2-3,-,TGTGCCAGCTGCCAAGCACTTCCTACAGATACGCAGTATTTT,CASCQALPTDTQYF
many,TRBV6-5,TRBJ2-7,TRBD2,TGTGCCAGCAGTTACTCACTAGCGGGCACGAAGCGTTACGAGCAGTACTTC,CASSYSLAGTKRYEQYF
many,TRBV7-9,TRBJ2-5,-,TGTGCCAGCAGCTTAGTCGGACTTTCAGAGACCCAGTACTTC,CASSLVGLSETQYF
few,TRBV12-3/TRBV12-4,TRBJ2-1,-,TGTGCCGGGGGGGGACACCGCTACAATGAGCAGTTCTTC,CAGGGHRYNEQFF
many,TRBV27,TRBJ2-7,TRBD2,TGTGCCAGCAGGGCCGGGCTAGCGGCCTACGAGCAGTACTTC,CASRAGLAAYEQYF
few,TRBV7-9,TRBJ1-1,-,TGTGCCAGCAGCTTAGTTCGCAGGCTGAACACTGAAGCTTTCTTT,CASSLVRRLNTEAFF
-,TRBV7-9,TRBJ2-7,TRBD2,TGTGCCAGCAGCTTAGCATCGGGGGGGTACACCTACGAGCAGTACTTC,CASSLASGGYTYEQYF
-,TRBV20-1,TRBJ1-1,-,TGCAGTGCTATCGTGAACACTGAAGCTTTCTTT,CSAIVNTEAFF
-,TRBV7-9,TRBJ1-1,-,TGTGCCAGCAGCACCGGGAGGCTGAACACTGAAGCTTTCTTT,CASSTGRLNTEAFF
many,TRBV12-3/TRBV12-4,TRBJ2-2,-,TGTGCCAGCACCCCGGGGGCTGGAAACACCGGGGAGCTGTTTTTT,CASTPGAGNTGELFF
-,TRBV2,TRBJ2-7,-,TGTGCCAGCAGTCTCCGACAAAGGGGCTACGAGCAGTACTTC,CASSLRQRGYEQYF
-,TRBV6-1,TRBJ2-7,-,TGTGCCAGCGGCGGTACAGGGGACTTCTACGAGCAGTACTTC,CASGGTGDFYEQYF
-,TRBV5-1,TRBJ1-6,-,TGCGCCAGCAGCTTGTGGAGGAACGGACCCCACTCCTATAATTCACCCCTCCACTTT,CASSLWRNGPHSYNSPLHF
-,TRBV2,TRBJ1-4,-,TGTGCCAGCACTATGACATGGATTGGGGAACTGTTTTTT,CASTMTWIGELFF
few,TRBV6-6,TRBJ2-1,TRBD2,TGTGCCAGCAGAACTACTAGCGATGAGCAGTTCTTC,CASRTTSDEQFF
many,TRBV6-1,TRBJ2-2,TRBD1,TGTGCCAGCAGCCCCTGGCAGGGGGCAGGCACCGGGGAGCTGTTTTTT,CASSPWQGAGTGELFF
-,TRBV29-1,TRBJ2-1,-,TGCAGCGTTGAAGATCGGAGGGGATCTTACAATGAGCAGTTCTTC,CSVEDRRGSYNEQFF
-,TRBV9,TRBJ2-1,TRBD1,TGTGCCAGCAGCCCCAGCCAGGGGGCGGGCAATGAGCAGTTCTTC,CASSPSQGAGNEQFF
few,TRBV6-5,TRBJ1-1,-,TGTGCCAGCAGTTACGGGGCCATGAACACTGAAGCTTTCTTT,CASSYGAMNTEAFF
-,TRBV27,TRBJ1-6,-,TGTGCCAGCACCACTACAGAGAGCTCCTATAATTCACCCCTCCACTTT,CASTTTESSYNSPLHF
-,TRBV20-1,TRBJ2-7,-,TGCAGTGCTAGTGAAATGAGCTACGAGCAGTACTTC,CSASEMSYEQYF
-,TRBV12-3/TRBV12-4,TRBJ2-3,-,TGTGCCAGCAGTTTATGGCCCGACTCAGGAGATACGCAGTATTTT,CASSLWPDSGDTQYF
-,TRBV5-5,TRBJ1-5,-,TGTGCCAGCAGCTTAAATCCATGGGGCAATCAGCCCCAGCATTTT,CASSLNPWGNQPQHF
-,TRBV4-3,TRBJ2-3,-,TGCGCCAGCTGCCAAGACGGGGGACCCACAGATACGCAGTATTTT,CASCQDGGPTDTQYF
-,TRBV7-3,TRBJ2-3,TRBD2,TGTGCCAGCAGCCTAGGACTAGCCTCAGATACGCAGTATTTT,CASSLGLASDTQYF
-,TRBV5-1,TRBJ2-7,TRBD1,TGCGCCAGCAGCTTAACCGGGACAGGGGGCTACGAGCAGTACTTC,CASSLTGTGGYEQYF
few,TRBV2,TRBJ1-5,-,TGTGCCAGCAGTGAAAGTGTACAGGAGGGGACTGATCAGCCCCAGCATTTT,CASSESVQEGTDQPQHF
few,TRBV3-1,TRBJ1-4,-,TGTGCCAGCAGCCAAAATGGACCGGGATCTAATGAAAAACTGTTTTTT,CASSQNGPGSNEKLFF
many,TRBV4-2,TRBJ2-7,TRBD2,TGTGCCAGCAGCCCCAGGACTAGCGGGGACTCCTACGAGCAGTACTTC,CASSPRTSGDSYEQYF